These 27 T cell receptor beta chains were sequenced from one sample in a study of T cells in Graves' hyperthyroidism and ophthalmopathy. What was amplified from RNA transcripts were TCR beta CDR3 regions. A set of HTBI primers served as the primers for a first-round RT-PCR of the TCR CDR3. TCRdb redid the calling of the multiplex PCR reads with MiXCR, one entry per CDR3 protein. The sample lists a few hundred thousand distinct CDR3 sequences, around 13% occurring once. Sequenced material: blood. The receptors come from a woman under 40 with Graves' hyperthyroidism that later progressed to Graves' ophthalmopathy.

This clonotype was observed many times. The genes are TRBV2 and TRBJ1-1; the match to TRBD1 covers 7 bases. Germline V CDR1 and CDR2: SNHLY, FYNNEI. The CDR3 extends over 14 amino acids. The V segment lost 5 bases and the J segment 4 bases; nucleotides outside the gene matches: 7. The DNA of the CDR3 is TGTGCCAGCAGTATAGACAGGGTAGGCACTGAAGCTTTCTTT. Translation gives CASSIDRVGTEAFF.

The chain combines TRBV10-2 with TRBJ2-2; 7 bases match TRBD2. The germline V gene has CDR1 WSHSY and CDR2 SAAADI. With V trimmed by 6 bases and J by 1 base, 5 bases remained unmatched. This CDR3 spans 15 amino acids. The CDR3 bases are TGCGCCAGCAGCAAACTAGCGCAGAACACCGGGGAGCTGTTTTTT. Protein sequence: CASSKLAQNTGELFF.

This clonotype turned up a few times. The gene calls are TRBV20-1 and TRBJ2-7; D gene uncertain. In germline, CDR1 is DFQATT, CDR2 SNEGSKA (reference sequence). The V gene lost 6 bases and the J gene lost 3 bases, with 9 bases spanning the gap. There are 11 residues in the CDR3. In DNA, the CDR3 is TGCAGTGCCTTCAACCACTACGAGCAGTACTTC. Residues: CSAFNHYEQYF.

The sample holds many counts of this clonotype. The chain combines TRBV12-3 or TRBV12-4 with TRBJ2-1; 8 nucleotides match TRBD2. V dropped 10 bases and J dropped 0; count of bases not matched to a gene: 5. CDR3 length: 14 residues. The CDR3 nucleotides read TGTGCCATTACTAGCGGCATCTCCTACAATGAGCAGTTCTTC. Translated: CAITSGISYNEQFF.

The sample holds a few counts of this clonotype. V gene TRBV7-3 combines with J gene TRBJ2-2; D is undetermined. V gave up 4 bases and J gave up 5 bases, with 11 bases separating them. The germline V gene has CDR1 SGHTA and CDR2 FQGTGA. The CDR3 has 14 residues. The CDR3 DNA reads as TGTGCCAGCAGCTCCCCTTCTTTAACCGGGGAGCTGTTTTTT. Translation: CASSSPSLTGELFF.

This clonotype was picked up a small number of times. The chain has TRBV7-2 and TRBJ2-7; D not certain. CDR3 size: 11 residues. Trimming shortened V by 6 bases and J by 2 bases, and 5 bases separated the two germline ends. Germline CDR1 reads SGHTA; CDR2 reads FQGNSA. CDR3: CASRPPYEQYF. The CDR3 DNA sequence: TGTGCCAGCAGACCCCCCTACGAGCAGTACTTC.

As to this clonotype: This could be a read error, since a much larger clone is one nucleotide away. This chain uses TRBV30 with TRBJ2-1, with D possibly being TRBD1 (5 bases). The CDR3 has 13 amino acids. Trimming shortened V by 4 bases and J by 8 bases, and 15 bases separated the two germline ends. Germline V gene lookup returns CDR1 GTSNPN and CDR2 SVGIG (reference sequence). CDR3 sequence: CAWNQGNRDEQFF. The CDR3 nucleotides read TGTGCCTGGAACCAGGGAAATAGGGATGAGCAGTTCTTC.

This clonotype was detected ten times or more. The chain joins TRBV12-3 or TRBV12-4 to TRBJ1-1, with TRBD1 matching 7 bases. CDR3 length: 15 amino acids. The V and J ends lost 5 bases and 8 bases, in that order; junction bases with no gene match: 14. The chain's CDR3 is CASSPGVGEGGEAFF. DNA for the CDR3: TGTGCCAGCAGTCCCGGAGTTGGAGAAGGGGGCGAAGCTTTCTTT.

The table lists this clonotype with many counts. The chain uses TRBV30 and TRBJ2-1; TRBD2 matches at 16 bases. V was pared by 5 bases and J by 8 bases, with 9 bases of the junction left unmatched. The CDR3 is made up of 16 amino acids. Germline V gene sequence: CDR1 GTSNPN, CDR2 SVGIG (reference sequence). The CDR3 sequence is CAWDVGLAGGADEQFF. In nucleotides, the CDR3 is TGTGCCTGGGACGTGGGACTAGCGGGAGGGGCCGATGAGCAGTTCTTC.

This clonotype has at least ten counts. The chain joins TRBV30 to TRBJ2-7; D call uncertain. With 0 bases removed from V and 5 bases from J, the gap between germline ends came to 14 bases. This CDR3 has 14 residues. Germline lookup yields CDR1 GTSNPN and CDR2 SVGIG (reference sequence). CDR3 coding DNA: TGTGCCTGGAGTGTTCAGGAACTGAGGAACGAGCAGTACTTC. Encoded protein: CAWSVQELRNEQYF.

Details on this clonotype: This may come from a read error, since a much larger clone is one base off. The rearrangement uses TRBV27 and TRBJ2-2; D is ambiguous. The germline V gene has CDR1 MNHEY and CDR2 SMNVEV (reference sequence). The CDR3 spans 16 residues. The CDR3 reads CASGLYPSDLTGELFF. DNA for the CDR3: TGTGCCAGCGGTTTATATCCCTCGGATCTCACCGGGGAGCTGTTTTTT.

This clonotype has ten or more counts. The chain combines TRBV20-1 with TRBJ2-7, with 11 bases fitting TRBD2. After removal of 4 bases from V and 6 bases from J, the junction contained 8 bases not matched to a gene. Germline V gene sequence: CDR1 DFQATT, CDR2 SNEGSKA (reference sequence). The CDR3 contains 14 residues. The CDR3 loop is CSAILAGGPAEQYF. As DNA, the CDR3 is TGCAGTGCTATCCTAGCGGGAGGCCCCGCCGAGCAGTACTTC.

This clonotype has at least ten counts. The chain is built from TRBV6-1 and TRBJ1-2, with 9 nucleotides matching TRBD1. Germline V gene data show CDR1 as MNHNS and CDR2 as SASEGT. There are 13 residues in the CDR3. Losses at the gene ends were 8 bases for V and 4 bases for J; bases not matched to a gene: 5. The CDR3 region has the DNA TGTGCCAGCTTTCAGGACAGGGGCTATGGCTACACCTTC. This sequence encodes CASFQDRGYGYTF.

This clonotype has a count of ten or more. This chain uses TRBV10-2 with TRBJ2-7, with a tentative D call TRBD1 (5 bases). Germline V gene sequence: CDR1 WSHSY, CDR2 SAAADI. The length of the CDR3 is 12 residues. V lost 10 bases and J 3 bases, leaving 13 bases between the germline ends. The CDR3 protein is CATYGQGYEQYF. Here the CDR3 DNA reads TGCGCCACCTATGGACAAGGCTACGAGCAGTACTTC.

V is TRBV29-1 and J is TRBJ2-1; perhaps D is TRBD1 or TRBD2 (5 bases each). The CDR3 consists of 12 residues. CDR1 and CDR2 (germline): SQVTM, ANQGSEA. Trimming stripped 0 bases from V and 8 bases from J, with 8 bases between. The CDR3 coding sequence is TGCAGCGTTGAAGATGGGACGTATGAGCAGTTCTTC. Protein product: CSVEDGTYEQFF.

V usage is TRBV10-3 and J usage is TRBJ2-6; D is perhaps TRBD2 (5 bases). Looked up from germline, CDR1 is ENHRY and CDR2 is SYGVKD. The ends were cut back, 1 base at V and 0 bases at J, with 10 bases in the middle. This CDR3 region has 17 residues. CDR3: CAISEFEGGSGANVLTF. Written as DNA, the CDR3 is TGTGCCATCAGTGAGTTCGAGGGCGGCTCTGGGGCCAACGTCCTGACTTTC.

The chain employs TRBV15 and TRBJ1-6; D remains unclear. The ends were cut back, 0 bases at V and 12 bases at J, with 18 bases in the middle. The CDR3 is made up of 16 amino acids. Per the germline V gene, CDR1 is LNHNV and CDR2 is YYDKDF (reference sequence). CDR3 bases: TGTGCCACCAGCAGAGATCGGTCGAGGTCTGGCTTACCCCTCCACTTT. Its translation is CATSRDRSRSGLPLHF.

This clonotype was picked up many times. The chain joins TRBV20-1 to TRBJ2-7; D is unclear. The CDR3 is 12 residues long. Germline CDR1 DFQATT, CDR2 SNEGSKA (reference sequence). Deletions cut 7 bases from V and 2 bases from J, with 12 bases between. This CDR3 reads CSGQTEPYEQYF. The CDR3 DNA reads TGCAGTGGTCAGACTGAGCCCTACGAGCAGTACTTC.

This clonotype was seen at least ten times. CDR3 region: CASSPEQSGNTIYF. The CDR3 coding sequence is TGTGCCAGCTCACCAGAGCAGTCCGGAAACACCATATATTTT. This chain links TRBV18 with TRBJ1-3; D unclear. Germline lookup yields CDR1 KGHSH and CDR2 LQKENI. With 2 bases removed from V and 4 bases from J, the gap between germline ends came to 9 bases. The CDR3 consists of 14 residues.

In its sample, this clonotype was seen many times. The chain has TRBV28 and TRBJ2-6; D possibly uses TRBD1 or TRBD2 (5 bases each). The ends were cut back, 8 bases at V and 0 bases at J, with 11 bases in the middle. The CDR3 has 15 residues. Germline CDR1 and CDR2: MDHEN and SYDVKM. For the CDR3, the DNA is TGTGCCAGCGGGGGAGACGGCTCTGGGGCCAACGTCCTGACTTTC. It yields the protein CASGGDGSGANVLTF.

The V call is TRBV5-1, the J call TRBJ2-1; 9 nucleotides match TRBD2. Losses at the gene ends were 0 bases for V and 8 bases for J; bases not matched to a gene: 6. This CDR3 has 15 residues. Germline assignment: CDR1 SGHRS and CDR2 YFSETQ. The CDR3 loop is CASSLDLAGFYEQFF. CDR3 in DNA: TGCGCCAGCAGCTTGGACCTAGCGGGATTCTATGAGCAGTTCTTC.

This clonotype has a handful of counts. V usage is TRBV29-1 and J usage is TRBJ2-1; weak D call: TRBD1 (7 bases). The V end was cut by 6 bases, the J end by 4 bases, with 13 bases between. CDR3 length: 13 residues. Germline V lookup: CDR1 SQVTM, CDR2 ANQGSEA. DNA of the CDR3: TGCAGCGTAACAGGGGCGGGATACAATGAGCAGTTCTTC. Amino acid sequence: CSVTGAGYNEQFF.

The sample holds many counts of this clonotype. This chain uses TRBV27 with TRBJ2-5, with 7 bases aligning to TRBD2. Trimming cost V 8 bases and J 12 bases; bases outside gene matches: 9. From germline, CDR1 is MNHEY and CDR2 SMNVEV (reference sequence). The CDR3 covers 11 residues. The CDR3 reads CASGLVEDEYF. Written as DNA, the CDR3 is TGTGCCAGCGGACTAGTAGAAGATGAGTACTTC.

This clonotype was seen ten or more times. The rearrangement uses TRBV14 and TRBJ2-7; D not certain. Trimming took off 8 bases at V and 5 bases at J, with 16 bases between the two ends. This CDR3 has 13 residues. Germline V gives CDR1 SGHDN, CDR2 FVKESK. CDR3 bases: TGTGCCAGCGGAGAGCTACGGGTGGACGAGCAGTACTTC. Protein product: CASGELRVDEQYF.

This clonotype was counted once. V is TRBV10-3 and J is TRBJ2-4; TRBD1 agrees at 11 bases. The CDR3 runs 16 residues. V trimming: 10 bases; J trimming: 1 base; junction bases outside the gene matches: 9. Germline CDR1 and CDR2: ENHRY and SYGVKD. The CDR3 bases are TGTGCCACCGGGACAGGGGGAGCCACGGCCAAAAACATTCAGTACTTC. Protein product: CATGTGGATAKNIQYF.

The sample holds many counts of this clonotype. This chain joins TRBV28 and TRBJ1-6, with D possibly matching TRBD1 (5 bases). V gave up 6 bases and J gave up 1 base, with 16 bases separating them. The germline gives CDR1 MDHEN, CDR2 SYDVKM. The CDR3 contains 17 residues. The CDR3 region has the DNA TGTGCCAGCAGATCCGGGACCCAGGAGTCCTATAATTCACCCCTCCACTTT. Protein: CASRSGTQESYNSPLHF.

This rearrangement joins TRBV3-1 to TRBJ2-7, with D hard to call. V lost 2 bases and J lost 5, with 19 bases in between. CDR3 length: 16 residues. Germline CDR1 LGHDT, CDR2 YNNKEL (reference sequence). The CDR3 DNA follows: TGTGCCAGCAGCCAATTCGAAGGTCGTTGGGTTAACGAGCAGTACTTC. It yields the protein CASSQFEGRWVNEQYF.